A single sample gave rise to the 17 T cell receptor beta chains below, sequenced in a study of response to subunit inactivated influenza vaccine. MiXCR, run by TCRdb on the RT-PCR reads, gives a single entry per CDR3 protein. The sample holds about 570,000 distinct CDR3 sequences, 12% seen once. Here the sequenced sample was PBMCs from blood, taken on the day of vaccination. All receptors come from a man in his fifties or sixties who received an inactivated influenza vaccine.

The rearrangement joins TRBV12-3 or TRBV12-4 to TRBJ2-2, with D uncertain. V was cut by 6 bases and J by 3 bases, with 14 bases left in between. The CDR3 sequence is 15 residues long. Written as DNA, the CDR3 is TGTGCCAGCAGATGGGCTGACACCGACACCGGGGAGCTGTTTTTT. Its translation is CASRWADTDTGELFF.

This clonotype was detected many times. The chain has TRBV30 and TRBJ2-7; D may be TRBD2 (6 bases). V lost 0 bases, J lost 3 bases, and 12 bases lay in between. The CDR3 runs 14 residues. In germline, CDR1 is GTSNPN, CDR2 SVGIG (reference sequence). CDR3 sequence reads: CAWSVGGTYYEQYF. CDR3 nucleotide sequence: TGTGCCTGGAGTGTTGGGGGGACGTACTACGAGCAGTACTTC.

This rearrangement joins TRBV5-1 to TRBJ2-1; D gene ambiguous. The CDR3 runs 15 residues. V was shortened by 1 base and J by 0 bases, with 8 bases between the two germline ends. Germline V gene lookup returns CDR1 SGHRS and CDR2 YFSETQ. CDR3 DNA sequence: TGCGCCAGCAGCTTGAACAGCCTCTCCTACAATGAGCAGTTCTTC. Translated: CASSLNSLSYNEQFF.

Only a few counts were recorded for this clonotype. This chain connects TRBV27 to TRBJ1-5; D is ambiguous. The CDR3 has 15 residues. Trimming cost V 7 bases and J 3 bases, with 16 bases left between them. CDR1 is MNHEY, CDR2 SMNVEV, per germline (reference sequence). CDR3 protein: CASTAYAGNNQPQHF. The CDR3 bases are TGTGCCAGCACCGCGTATGCCGGTAACAATCAGCCCCAGCATTTT.

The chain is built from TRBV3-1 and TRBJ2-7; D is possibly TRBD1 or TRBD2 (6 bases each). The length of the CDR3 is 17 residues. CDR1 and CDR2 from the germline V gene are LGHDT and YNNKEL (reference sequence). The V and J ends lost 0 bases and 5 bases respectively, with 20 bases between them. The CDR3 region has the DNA TGTGCCAGCAGCCAAGAGGGGCGGACAAGGGGGGATAACGAGCAGTACTTC. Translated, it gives CASSQEGRTRGDNEQYF.

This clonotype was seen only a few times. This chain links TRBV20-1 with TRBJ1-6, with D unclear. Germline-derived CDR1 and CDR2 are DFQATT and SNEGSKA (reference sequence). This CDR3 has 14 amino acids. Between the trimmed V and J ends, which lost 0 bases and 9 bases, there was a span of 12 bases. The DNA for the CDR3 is TGCAGTGCTAGAGATTCGCGCGGCTCTTCACCCCTCCACTTT. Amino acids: CSARDSRGSSPLHF.

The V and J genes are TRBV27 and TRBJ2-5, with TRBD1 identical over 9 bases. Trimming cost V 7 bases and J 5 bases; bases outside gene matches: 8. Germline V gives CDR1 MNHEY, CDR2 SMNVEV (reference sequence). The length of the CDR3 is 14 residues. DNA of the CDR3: TGTGCCAGCAAAACCGGGACAGGGCGCGAGACCCAGTACTTC. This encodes CASKTGTGRETQYF.

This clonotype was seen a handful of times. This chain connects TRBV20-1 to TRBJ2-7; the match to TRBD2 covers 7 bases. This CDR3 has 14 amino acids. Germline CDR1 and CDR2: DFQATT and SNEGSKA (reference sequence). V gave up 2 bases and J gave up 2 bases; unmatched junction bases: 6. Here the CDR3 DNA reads TGCAGTGCTAGACCCCAGCGGGGTCCCTACGAGCAGTACTTC. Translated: CSARPQRGPYEQYF.

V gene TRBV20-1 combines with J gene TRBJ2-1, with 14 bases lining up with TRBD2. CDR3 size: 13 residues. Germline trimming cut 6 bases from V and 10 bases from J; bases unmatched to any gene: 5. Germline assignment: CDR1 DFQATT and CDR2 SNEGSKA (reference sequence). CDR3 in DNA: TGCAGTGCGGGGACTAGCGGGGGCCGCGAGCAGTTCTTC. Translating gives CSAGTSGGREQFF.

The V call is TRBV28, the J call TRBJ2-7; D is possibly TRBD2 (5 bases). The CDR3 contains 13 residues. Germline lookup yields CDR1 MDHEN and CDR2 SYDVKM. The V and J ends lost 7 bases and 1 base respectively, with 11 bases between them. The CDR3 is CASTGLFSYEQYF. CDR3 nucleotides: TGTGCCAGCACTGGACTCTTTTCCTACGAGCAGTACTTC.

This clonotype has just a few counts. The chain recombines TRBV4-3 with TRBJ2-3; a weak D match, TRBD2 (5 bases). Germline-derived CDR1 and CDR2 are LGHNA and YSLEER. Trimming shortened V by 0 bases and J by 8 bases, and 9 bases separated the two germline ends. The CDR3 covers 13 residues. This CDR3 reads CASSQEDFSTQYF. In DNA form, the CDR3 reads TGCGCCAGCAGCCAAGAGGACTTCTCTACGCAGTATTTT.

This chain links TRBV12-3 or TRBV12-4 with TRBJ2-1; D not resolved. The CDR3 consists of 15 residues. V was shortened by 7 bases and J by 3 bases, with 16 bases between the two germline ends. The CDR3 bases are TGTGCCAGCATTCCTGGTCGGGTAGGCTACAATGAGCAGTTCTTC. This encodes CASIPGRVGYNEQFF.

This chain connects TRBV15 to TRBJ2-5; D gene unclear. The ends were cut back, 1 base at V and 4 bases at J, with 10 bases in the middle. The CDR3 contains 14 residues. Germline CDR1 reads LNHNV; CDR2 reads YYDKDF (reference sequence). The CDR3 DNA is TGTGCCACCAGCAGAGGCCGGACGGGAGAGACCCAGTACTTC. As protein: CATSRGRTGETQYF.

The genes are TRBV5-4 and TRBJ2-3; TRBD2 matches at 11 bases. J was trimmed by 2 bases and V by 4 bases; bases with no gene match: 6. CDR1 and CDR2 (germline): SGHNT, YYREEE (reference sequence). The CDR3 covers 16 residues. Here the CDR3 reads CASSPRLAGNTDTQYF. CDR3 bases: TGTGCCAGCAGCCCCAGACTAGCGGGGAACACAGATACGCAGTATTTT. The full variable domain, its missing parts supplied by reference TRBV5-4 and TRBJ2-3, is ETGVTQSPTHLIKTRGQQVTLRCSSQSGHNTVSWYQQALGQGPQFIFQYYREEENGRGNFPPRFSGLQFPNYSSELNVNALELDDSALYLCASSPRLAGNTDTQYFGPGTRLTVL.

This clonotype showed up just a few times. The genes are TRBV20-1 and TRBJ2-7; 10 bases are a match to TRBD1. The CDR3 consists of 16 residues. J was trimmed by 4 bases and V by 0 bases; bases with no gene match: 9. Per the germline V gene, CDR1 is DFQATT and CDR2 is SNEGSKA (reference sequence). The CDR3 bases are TGCAGTGCTAGAGACCTAAGGACAGGGGGAAGGTACGAGCAGTACTTC. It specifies CSARDLRTGGRYEQYF.

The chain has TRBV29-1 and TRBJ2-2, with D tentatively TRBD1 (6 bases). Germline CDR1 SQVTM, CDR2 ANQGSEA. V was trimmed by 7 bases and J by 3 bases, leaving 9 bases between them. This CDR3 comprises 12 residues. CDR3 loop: CSAPGDTGELFF. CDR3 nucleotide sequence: TGCAGCGCCCCAGGGGACACCGGGGAGCTGTTTTTT.

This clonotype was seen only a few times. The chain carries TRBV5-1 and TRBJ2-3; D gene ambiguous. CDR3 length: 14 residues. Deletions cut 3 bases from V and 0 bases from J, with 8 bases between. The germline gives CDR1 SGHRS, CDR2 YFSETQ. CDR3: CASSSASSTDTQYF. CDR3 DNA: TGCGCCAGCAGCTCCGCCAGCAGCACAGATACGCAGTATTTT.